This passage covers 27 T cell receptor beta chains from one sample sequenced in a study of blood T cell repertoires in COVID-19. The protocol was immunoSEQ multiplex PCR, while the TCRdb copy is restricted to in-frame clones and leaves out a portion. Seen here are around 300,000 clones, approximately 90% observed once, and the top ten hold over 6%. The sequencing input was PBMCs or T cells enriched from blood (not recorded which). The source of these receptors is a woman between 40 and 55 years old who had recovered from COVID-19.

V gene TRBV4-3 combines with J gene TRBJ2-4, with TRBD2 identical over 7 bases. Trimming at V came to 0 bases and at J to 4 bases, leaving 9 bases not matched to a gene. CDR3 length: 17 amino acids. CDR1 LGHNA and CDR2 YSLEER come from the germline V gene. For the CDR3, the DNA is TGCGCCAGCAGCCAAGATCTCGGGCTAGCGGCAAAAAACATTCAGTACTTC. It codes for CASSQDLGLAAKNIQYF.

The gene calls are TRBV6-2 or TRBV6-3 and TRBJ2-7; 8 bases agree with TRBD2. This CDR3 comprises 14 residues. The germline gives CDR1 MNHEY, CDR2 SVGEGT. Unmatched junction bases numbered 4, after V lost 6 bases and J lost 0 bases. The CDR3 DNA is TGTGCCAGCAGCGTAGCGGGATCCTCCTACGAGCAGTACTTC. Translated: CASSVAGSSYEQYF.

This chain uses TRBV24-1 with TRBJ2-1; TRBD2 matches at 10 bases. Trimming took 5 bases from V and 5 from J; bases not matched to a gene: 5. The CDR3 spans 15 residues. Germline CDR1 and CDR2: KGHDR and SFDVKD. The CDR3 here is CATSAAGGWHNEQFF. In DNA form, the CDR3 reads TGTGCCACCAGTGCAGCGGGAGGGTGGCACAATGAGCAGTTCTTC.

This chain joins TRBV27 and TRBJ2-7; 8 nucleotides agree with TRBD1. Germline CDR1 MNHEY, CDR2 SMNVEV (reference sequence). V lost 6 bases to trimming and J lost 3 bases; unmatched junction nucleotides: 7. This CDR3 region has 14 residues. This CDR3 is CASRRTGNSYEQYF. CDR3 sequence (DNA): TGTGCCAGCAGAAGGACAGGGAACAGCTACGAGCAGTACTTC.

This clone was seen a few times. The chain combines TRBV6-5 with TRBJ1-1, with a tentative D call TRBD1 (6 bases). V gave up 7 bases and J gave up 5 bases, with 17 bases separating them. Germline loops: CDR1 MNHEY, CDR2 SVGAGI. CDR3 length: 14 residues. The chain's CDR3 is CASTKDRMRTEAFF. In nucleotides, the CDR3 is TGTGCCAGCACCAAAGACAGGATGCGGACTGAAGCTTTCTTT.

This clone was counted only a few times. The chain couples TRBV5-1 to TRBJ2-7; D ambiguous. Germline V gene data show CDR1 as SGHRS and CDR2 as YFSETQ. Trimming removed 6 bases at V and 1 base at J, with 14 bases between. The CDR3 sequence is 14 residues long. DNA of the CDR3: TGCGCCAGCAAAGTAAACGAACTTTCCTACGAGCAGTACTTC. This sequence encodes CASKVNELSYEQYF.

V is TRBV28 and J is TRBJ2-7; tentative D call: TRBD1 (6 bases). Germline V gene lookup returns CDR1 MDHEN and CDR2 SYDVKM. Trimming removed 2 bases from V and 3 bases from J, with 14 bases in between. The CDR3 extends over 15 amino acids. CDR3 region: CASSLGAQGYYEQYF. The CDR3 bases are TGTGCCAGCAGTTTAGGGGCACAGGGATACTACGAGCAGTACTTC.

The V gene is TRBV3-1 (or the pseudogene TRBV3-2), the J gene TRBJ2-5; TRBD1 matches 7 bases. The CDR3 totals 15 residues. CDR1 is LGHDT, CDR2 YNNKEL, per germline (reference sequence). Losses at the gene ends were 4 bases for V and 1 base for J; bases not matched to a gene: 6. The chain's CDR3 is CASSPSGTVQETQYF. CDR3 DNA sequence: TGTGCCAGCAGCCCCTCCGGGACAGTCCAAGAGACCCAGTACTTC.

This clone appeared a few times. The V and J genes are TRBV5-6 and TRBJ2-7; 8 nucleotides match TRBD2. V lost 0 bases and J lost 7; bases outside the gene matches: 9. The CDR3 is 15 amino acids. Germline CDR1 is SGHDT and CDR2 is YYEEEE. The CDR3 loop reads CASSLGPAGANEQYF. For the CDR3, the DNA is TGTGCCAGCAGCTTGGGGCCAGCGGGAGCTAATGAGCAGTACTTC.

This sequence joins TRBV10-3 and TRBJ2-7, with 8 bases that match TRBD2. Germline lookup yields CDR1 ENHRY and CDR2 SYGVKD. The CDR3 extends over 16 amino acids. The V segment lost 6 bases and the J segment 4 bases; nucleotides outside the gene matches: 14. The CDR3 protein is CAIRRFTSGLEYEQYF. In nucleotides, the CDR3 is TGTGCCATCAGGAGATTTACTAGCGGCCTTGAATACGAGCAGTACTTC.

The rearrangement uses TRBV28 and TRBJ1-1; the D is unclear. In germline, CDR1 is MDHEN, CDR2 SYDVKM. V was shortened by 4 bases and J by 4 bases, with 10 bases between the two germline ends. The CDR3 length is 13 residues. The CDR3 bases are TGTGCCAGCAGTTCGGAGGTTTTCACTGAAGCTTTCTTT. This sequence encodes CASSSEVFTEAFF.

This chain uses TRBV11-2 with TRBJ1-1; TRBD1 matches 8 bases. CDR1 is SGHAT, CDR2 FQNNGV, per germline. The CDR3 contains 15 residues. Unmatched junction bases numbered 14, after V lost 5 bases and J lost 9 bases. CDR3 nucleotide sequence: TGTGCCAGCAGCGCGCAGGGGGCGGCGGTTTCTAAAGCTTTCTTT. Amino acid sequence: CASSAQGAAVSKAFF.

The chain employs TRBV5-4 and TRBJ2-7; 12 bases agree with TRBD2. The CDR3 totals 14 residues. V lost 2 bases to trimming and J lost 9 bases; unmatched junction nucleotides: 6. Germline CDR1 is SGHNT and CDR2 is YYREEE (reference sequence). The CDR3 reads CASSFSSGRAGQYF. The CDR3 nucleotides are TGTGCCAGCAGCTTTTCTAGCGGGAGGGCCGGGCAGTACTTC.

The genes are TRBV7-8 and TRBJ2-7; maybe TRBD2 (6 bases). Looked up from germline, CDR1 is SGHVS and CDR2 is FQNEAQ. This CDR3 is 16 amino acids long. Trimming left V 5 bases short and J 2 bases short, with 19 bases between. The CDR3 DNA sequence: TGTGCCAGCAGCCCAGGGTGGGGCGGGACCCCCTACGAGCAGTACTTC. It encodes CASSPGWGGTPYEQYF.

The chain uses TRBV4-1 and TRBJ1-2; D unclear. The ends were cut back, 4 bases at V and 0 bases at J, with 18 bases in the middle. The CDR3 is made up of 17 amino acids. CDR1 is MGHRA and CDR2 is YSYEKL in the germline V gene. This chain's CDR3 is CASSPGVDARTNYGYTF. CDR3 sequence (DNA): TGCGCCAGCAGCCCCGGCGTTGACGCCAGGACTAACTATGGCTACACCTTC.

This clone was observed a handful of times. The chain is built from TRBV5-1 and TRBJ1-2; D uncertain. V dropped 0 bases and J dropped 5 bases, with 11 bases sitting between them. The CDR3 loop spans 14 amino acids. Germline assignment: CDR1 SGHRS and CDR2 YFSETQ. The CDR3 coding sequence is TGCGCCAGCAGCTTGGACTACTCCGGGTATGGCTACACCTTC. It translates to CASSLDYSGYGYTF.

Note on this clone: This specimen includes other DNA sequences encoding the same CDR3. CDR3 sequence: CASSLGQSTDTQYF. The DNA for the CDR3 is TGCGCCAGCAGCCTAGGACAGAGCACAGATACGCAGTATTTT. The chain carries TRBV5-1 and TRBJ2-3, with D maybe TRBD1 (6 bases). Trimming left V 4 bases short and J 0 bases short, with 9 bases between. This CDR3 comprises 14 residues. Germline V gene lookup returns CDR1 SGHRS and CDR2 YFSETQ.

The V call is TRBV18, the J call TRBJ1-6; 7 nucleotides match TRBD1. CDR3 length equals 14 residues. V gave up 6 bases and J gave up 10 bases; unmatched junction bases: 9. Per germline, CDR1 KGHSH and CDR2 LQKENI. The CDR3 nucleotides read TGTGCCAGCTCGTACGACAGGGCTCCCTCACCCCTCCACTTT. Protein product: CASSYDRAPSPLHF.

The gene calls are TRBV18 and TRBJ1-1; D uncertain. CDR3 size: 13 residues. Germline V lookup: CDR1 KGHSH, CDR2 LQKENI. V dropped 3 bases and J dropped 0 bases, with 5 bases sitting between them. The CDR3 DNA sequence: TGTGCCAGCTCACCGAGCCTGAACACTGAAGCTTTCTTT. Translated: CASSPSLNTEAFF.

The chain recombines TRBV7-9 with TRBJ1-3; no clear D. CDR3 length: 13 residues. Germline V gene data show CDR1 as SEHNR and CDR2 as FQNEAQ (reference sequence). V was pared by 2 bases and J by 4 bases, with 6 bases between. CDR3 amino acids: CASSLTEGNTIYF. CDR3 sequence (DNA): TGTGCCAGCAGCTTAACAGAGGGAAACACCATATATTTT.

V is TRBV1 and J is TRBJ1-1; whether TRBD1, the table's D call, matches the DNA was not checked. TRBV1 is a listed pseudogene. The CDR3 is made up of 17 amino acids. The CDR3 sequence: CPSRKGNRGTVNTEAFF. CDR3 nucleotides: TGCCCTAGCAGAAAGGGGAACAGGGGAACAGTGAACACTGAAGCTTTCTTT.

This clone was seen a few times. The gene calls are TRBV4-3 and TRBJ2-1; 9 bases fit TRBD2. Germline V gives CDR1 LGHNA, CDR2 YSLEER. The CDR3 totals 17 residues. Trimming cost V 4 bases and J 0 bases; bases outside gene matches: 7. In DNA, the CDR3 is TGCGCCAGCAGCCCATCTAATAGCGGGAGCTCCTACAATGAGCAGTTCTTC. Translating it yields CASSPSNSGSSYNEQFF.

The genes are TRBV7-9 and TRBJ1-1; D is unresolved. The CDR3 extends over 14 amino acids. The V gene's germline CDR1 is SEHNR and CDR2 FQNEAQ (reference sequence). The V end lost 5 bases, the J end lost 3 bases, and 13 bases lay between the germline ends. The CDR3 sequence is CASSESGWDTEAFF. The DNA of the CDR3 is TGTGCCAGCAGCGAGAGCGGTTGGGACACTGAAGCTTTCTTT.

The V and J genes are TRBV11-2 and TRBJ1-2; 7 bases match TRBD1. Germline lookup yields CDR1 SGHAT and CDR2 FQNNGV. The CDR3 has 13 residues. The ends lost 5 bases at V and 7 bases at J; junction bases unmatched: 7. The CDR3 nucleotides read TGTGCCAGCAGCCGAACAGGGGCCCTTGGCTACACCTTC. Residues: CASSRTGALGYTF.

The CDR3 loop is CASSYDRDTDTQYF. In nucleotides, the CDR3 is TGTGCCAGCAGCTACGACAGGGACACAGATACGCAGTATTTT. The chain combines TRBV11-3 with TRBJ2-3; 7 bases agree with TRBD1. The CDR3 extends over 14 amino acids. CDR1 and CDR2 from the germline V gene are SGHNT and YENEEA. With 4 bases clipped from V and 2 bases from J, the junction kept 3 bases outside the gene matches.

The chain joins TRBV6-5 to TRBJ2-5, with 11 nucleotides matching TRBD1. Trimming took 8 bases from V and 1 from J; bases not matched to a gene: 6. CDR1 MNHEY and CDR2 SVGAGI come from the germline V gene. The CDR3 length is 15 residues. In DNA, the CDR3 is TGTGCCAGCTGGGACAGGGGGGTAAGCCAAGAGACCCAGTACTTC. This gives the protein CASWDRGVSQETQYF.

The V call is TRBV30, the J call TRBJ1-1, with 7 bases fitting TRBD1. This CDR3 region has 14 residues. Germline loops: CDR1 GTSNPN, CDR2 SVGIG (reference sequence). The V segment lost 2 bases and the J segment 4 bases; nucleotides outside the gene matches: 7. CDR3 protein: CAWSLRQGGTEAFF. The DNA of the CDR3 is TGTGCCTGGAGTTTACGGCAGGGGGGCACTGAAGCTTTCTTT. The full variable domain, rest sourced from reference TRBV30 and TRBJ1-1, is SQTIHQWPATLVQPVGSPLSLECTVEGTSNPNLYWYRQAAGRGLQLLFYSVGIGQISSEVPQNLSASRPQDRQFILSSKKLLLSDSGFYLCAWSLRQGGTEAFFGQGTRLTVV.